Each of the 21 T cell receptor beta chains below was sequenced from the same sample in a study of blood T cell repertoires in COVID-19. The assay was immunoSEQ multiplex PCR, and TCRdb's table has in-frame clones only and misses some. The data contain 150,000 to 200,000 clones, approximately 90% of them seen just once; the ten biggest clones take up more than 2%. Specimen: peripheral blood. These receptors came from a middle-aged man who had recovered from COVID-19.

The genes are TRBV11-2 and TRBJ2-7, with 11 bases that match TRBD2. With 3 bases clipped from V and 7 bases from J, the junction kept 8 bases outside the gene matches. This CDR3 is built from 15 residues. Germline V gene data show CDR1 as SGHAT and CDR2 as FQNNGV. The CDR3: CASSFRLAGTEEQYF. Written as DNA, the CDR3 is TGTGCCAGCAGCTTCCGACTAGCGGGGACGGAAGAGCAGTACTTC.

The V gene is TRBV10-1, the J gene TRBJ2-2; D may be TRBD1 (5 bases). Germline CDR1 is WNHNN and CDR2 is SYGVQD (reference sequence). V was trimmed by 2 bases and J by 0 bases, leaving 19 bases between them. The CDR3 covers 19 residues. CDR3 nucleotides: TGCGCCAGCAGTGAGATTGGGGCAGGGATAGGAACGAACACCGGGGAGCTGTTTTTT. Translation: CASSEIGAGIGTNTGELFF.

J is TRBJ2-5 and V is TRBV5-8; 8 positions match TRBD2. The CDR3 covers 15 residues. Germline V gene data show CDR1 as SGHTS and CDR2 as YDEGEE. The V gene end was trimmed by 0 bases and the J gene end by 5 bases; junction bases not matched to a gene: 6. The CDR3 sequence is CASSLGSGSRETQYF. CDR3 DNA: TGTGCCAGCAGCTTGGGGAGCGGGAGCCGGGAGACCCAGTACTTC.

This chain links TRBV30 with TRBJ1-4; TRBD1 matches at 7 bases. This CDR3 has 13 amino acids. Germline CDR1 and CDR2: GTSNPN and SVGIG (reference sequence). With 5 bases clipped from V and 7 bases from J, the junction kept 7 bases outside the gene matches. CDR3 sequence (DNA): TGTGCCTGGGCAAGGGGGCTCGGTGAAAAACTGTTTTTT. It translates to CAWARGLGEKLFF. Variable domain in full (rest from reference TRBV30 and TRBJ1-4): SQTIHQWPATLVQPVGSPLSLECTVEGTSNPNLYWYRQAAGRGLQLLFYSVGIGQISSEVPQNLSASRPQDRQFILSSKKLLLSDSGFYLCAWARGLGEKLFFGSGTQLSVL.

V is TRBV24-1 and J is TRBJ2-7; TRBD1 is a possible D gene (6 bases). The CDR3 totals 16 residues. The V end was cut by 4 bases, the J end by 0 bases, with 15 bases between. CDR1 and CDR2 (germline): KGHDR, SFDVKD. The CDR3 DNA follows: TGTGCCACCAGTGACCCTGGGCAGGGGAGCTCCTACGAGCAGTACTTC. It codes for CATSDPGQGSSYEQYF.

This chain connects TRBV7-9 to TRBJ1-3, with D possibly matching TRBD1 (6 bases). Germline V gives CDR1 SEHNR, CDR2 FQNEAQ (reference sequence). The germline V and J ends were trimmed by 7 bases and 8 bases, with 21 bases remaining between them. The CDR3 length is 15 residues. The CDR3: CASTGGPTGKDTIYF. DNA for the CDR3: TGTGCCAGCACGGGGGGCCCCACAGGGAAAGACACCATATATTTT.

The genes are TRBV9 and TRBJ2-1; maybe TRBD1 (6 bases). Per the germline V gene, CDR1 is SGDLS and CDR2 is YYNGEE. Trimming shortened V by 4 bases and J by 6 bases, and 11 bases separated the two germline ends. The CDR3 is 13 amino acids. The CDR3 region has the DNA TGTGCCAGCAGCCTTCGGACAGCCAATGAGCAGTTCTTC. This translates into CASSLRTANEQFF.

The gene calls are TRBV19 and TRBJ1-1; D is perhaps TRBD1 (5 bases). CDR1 is LNHDA and CDR2 is SQIVND in the germline V gene (reference sequence). The CDR3 spans 15 residues. V gave up 5 bases and J gave up 1 base, with 14 bases separating them. In DNA form, the CDR3 reads TGTGCCAGTAGTTTTAGGGGCAAGGGGAACACTGAAGCTTTCTTT. Protein: CASSFRGKGNTEAFF.

V is TRBV5-6 and J is TRBJ2-7; 10 bases agree with TRBD2. Looked up from germline, CDR1 is SGHDT and CDR2 is YYEEEE. Losses at the gene ends were 4 bases for V and 3 bases for J; bases not matched to a gene: 16. The CDR3 is 18 residues long. The CDR3 loop reads CASSSGLAGAGFIYEQYF. The CDR3 DNA is TGTGCCAGCAGCAGCGGGCTAGCGGGAGCTGGATTCATCTACGAGCAGTACTTC.

The chain recombines TRBV19 with TRBJ1-2; possible D gene TRBD1, 6 bases. Trimming removed 5 bases from V and 4 bases from J, with 17 bases in between. The CDR3 runs to 15 residues. From germline, CDR1 is LNHDA and CDR2 SQIVND (reference sequence). The CDR3 reads CASSATQQGGYGYTF. CDR3 DNA sequence: TGTGCCAGTAGTGCGACCCAACAGGGCGGCTATGGCTACACCTTC.

The chain has TRBV28 and TRBJ2-4, with unresolved D. The CDR3 covers 13 residues. Deletions cut 4 bases from V and 0 bases from J, with 4 bases between. CDR1 and CDR2 from the germline V gene are MDHEN and SYDVKM. The CDR3 loop is CASSSQAKNIQYF. The CDR3 DNA is TGTGCCAGCAGTTCCCAAGCCAAAAACATTCAGTACTTC.

This chain joins TRBV2 and TRBJ2-1, with 9 bases identical to TRBD1. The CDR3 extends over 15 amino acids. Germline CDR1 is SNHLY and CDR2 is FYNNEI. With 6 bases clipped from V and 0 bases from J, the junction kept 3 bases outside the gene matches. CDR3 coding DNA: TGTGCCAGCAGAGGGACAGGGAGCTCCTACAATGAGCAGTTCTTC. It specifies CASRGTGSSYNEQFF.

The chain combines TRBV18 with TRBJ2-3; possible D gene TRBD2, 6 bases. Trimming cost V 0 bases and J 4 bases, with 11 bases left between them. Germline loops: CDR1 KGHSH, CDR2 LQKENI. This CDR3 is 15 amino acids long. CDR3 coding DNA: TGTGCCAGCTCACCACCGGGGTGGGGGGCAGATACGCAGTATTTT. This encodes CASSPPGWGADTQYF.

This chain's CDR3 is CASSRQERSTEAFF. The CDR3 nucleotides read TGTGCCAGCTCACGACAGGAAAGGAGCACTGAAGCTTTCTTT. The chain combines TRBV18 with TRBJ1-1; maybe TRBD1 (6 bases). V gave up 4 bases and J gave up 4 bases, with 13 bases separating them. The CDR3 spans 14 residues. In germline, CDR1 is KGHSH, CDR2 LQKENI.

This clone was recorded only once. The gene calls are TRBV6-2 or TRBV6-3 and TRBJ1-2, with a tentative D call TRBD1 (6 bases). The CDR3 spans 15 residues. The germline V and J ends were trimmed by 6 bases and 0 bases, with 14 bases remaining between them. Germline loops: CDR1 MNHEY, CDR2 SVGEGT. The CDR3 DNA sequence: TGTGCCAGCAGCCCTGGACAGACCTCTAACTATGGCTACACCTTC. Amino acid sequence: CASSPGQTSNYGYTF.

This clone came up once. This chain connects TRBV19 to TRBJ1-5, with D unclear. Deletions cut 5 bases from V and 2 bases from J, with 16 bases between. Germline CDR1 and CDR2: LNHDA and SQIVND (reference sequence). The CDR3 contains 16 residues. This CDR3 reads CASSFTVAAGNQPQHF. CDR3 nucleotide sequence: TGTGCCAGTAGTTTCACAGTCGCCGCAGGCAATCAGCCCCAGCATTTT.

This clone appeared once. The chain carries TRBV5-5 and TRBJ2-7; perhaps TRBD1 as D (6 bases). The CDR3 runs 14 residues. Germline CDR1 and CDR2: SGHKS and YYEKEE (reference sequence). The germline V and J ends were trimmed by 1 base and 4 bases, with 12 bases remaining between them. The CDR3 DNA is TGTGCCAGCAGCTTGTCGGCAGGGGAATACGAGCAGTACTTC. Amino acids: CASSLSAGEYEQYF.

This rearrangement joins TRBV19 to TRBJ2-7, with TRBD1 matching over 10 bases. V lost 4 bases to trimming and J lost 2 bases; unmatched junction nucleotides: 8. CDR1 is LNHDA, CDR2 SQIVND, per germline (reference sequence). The CDR3 is made up of 16 amino acids. CDR3 DNA: TGTGCCAGTAGTAATCTCCCCGGGACAGGGGCCTACGAGCAGTACTTC. Translation: CASSNLPGTGAYEQYF.

The rearrangement joins TRBV28 to TRBJ1-2; D is unclear. Germline V gene lookup returns CDR1 MDHEN and CDR2 SYDVKM. CDR3 size: 11 residues. CDR3 in amino acids: CALSGVYGYTF. The CDR3 DNA follows: TGTGCTCTATCCGGAGTCTATGGCTACACCTTC.

The rearrangement links TRBV7-6 to TRBJ2-3, with D perhaps TRBD1 (5 bases). The germline V gene encodes CDR1 SGHVS and CDR2 FNYEAQ. The CDR3 consists of 17 residues. V lost 5 bases, J lost 4 bases, and 22 bases lay in between. CDR3 residues: CASSPSPGPGNPDTQYF. The CDR3 nucleotides are TGTGCCAGCAGCCCCTCCCCAGGGCCAGGAAACCCAGATACGCAGTATTTT.

This clone was seen only once. J is TRBJ2-1 and V is TRBV7-9; 7 bases match TRBD2. Per germline, CDR1 SEHNR and CDR2 FQNEAQ (reference sequence). CDR3 length: 15 amino acids. V gave up 11 bases and J gave up 5 bases; unmatched junction bases: 15. The CDR3 reads CAAGVPGVLHNEQFF. CDR3 coding DNA: TGTGCCGCGGGGGTCCCGGGCGTCCTTCACAATGAGCAGTTCTTC. Looking up the rest from reference TRBV7-9 and TRBJ2-1 gives the full variable domain: DTGVSQNPRHKITKRGQNVTFRCDPISEHNRLYWYRQTLGQGPEFLTYFQNEAQLEKSRLLSDRFSAERPKGSFSTLEIQRTEQGDSAMYLCAAGVPGVLHNEQFFGPGTRLTVL.